This TCR beta chain was captured in a study of blood T cell repertoires in COVID-19. Across the study: Nucleic acid was either cDNA or gDNA, and it came from T cells, B-cell-depleted T cells, or PBMCs.

Recruitment covered about two dozen US areas and drew participants whose ages spanned roughly 18 to 100 years. From germline, CDR1 is KGHDR and CDR2 SFDVKD. V was cut by 6 bases and J by 1 base, with 14 bases left in between. This CDR3 has 15 residues. Libraries were prepared by immunoSEQ multiplex PCR; TCRdb keeps only in-frame clonotypes and omits some of them. The table lists 490,000 or so clones, about 85% of them singletons. The sequence derives from a woman in her fifties or sixties who had recovered from COVID-19. Sequenced sample: PBMCs or T cells enriched from blood (not recorded which). The rearrangement joins TRBV24-1 to TRBJ1-1, with D maybe TRBD1 (6 bases). The CDR3: CATSQTGHPNTEAFF. The CDR3 nucleotides are TGTGCCACCAGTCAAACGGGACACCCGAACACTGAAGCTTTCTTT.